This T cell receptor beta chain is from a study of the immune and genomic landscape of osteosarcoma. Study-wide findings and caveats: Roughly 5 repertoires, each under 100 clonotypes, were dominated by one hyperexpanded clone. Average productive clonality was about 0.09, with a maximum of roughly 0.3.

Profiling relied on immunoSEQ multiplex PCR, and the TCRdb table lists in-frame clones only, not all of them. The data hold roughly 1,300 clones, with approximately 74% observed a single time. This clone was seen a few times. Its antigen is as yet unknown. Trimming shortened V by 0 bases and J by 0 bases, and 2 bases separated the two germline ends. The CDR3 contains 13 residues. Germline CDR1 and CDR2: MRHNA and SNTAGT. The TCR comes from a man younger than 30 with osteosarcoma. This chain joins TRBV6-4 and TRBJ1-1; the D is unclear. Sequenced: tumor tissue from a local recurrence in the skull. For the CDR3, the DNA is TGTGCCAGCAGTGACTCAATGAACACTGAAGCTTTCTTT. Protein: CASSDSMNTEAFF.